These T cell receptor beta chains were read from a single sample in a study of tumor and adjacent non-tumor tissue in lung cancer. A single record per CDR3 protein comes from TCRdb applying MiXCR to the multiplex PCR reads. This table holds about 100,000 distinct CDR3 sequences, approximately 60% found once. The sample was distant non-tumor lung tissue. Source of these receptors: a man aged 25 to 40 with non-small cell lung cancer. Both conserved end residues are trimmed from each CDR3.

cdr3_length v_call cdr3_aa
11 TRBV12-3/TRBV12-4 VSSLTGTYEQY
17 TRBV6-5 AGTYSPGLGGSYNSSLH
14 TRBV24-1 ATSTRRARGFNEQF
13 TRBV11-2 ASSRGYGSNHEQY
14 TRBV12-3/TRBV12-4 ASSPRAGALVDTQY
11 TRBV11-2 ASTASGRDEQY
12 TRBV6-6 ASMARGLEETQY
10 TRBV29-1 SAQGSSYEQY
11 TRBV6-1 ASSPRGAYEQY
13 TRBV20-1 SAREAGEGTDTQY
11 TRBV20-1 STRDHDSGTQY
14 TRBV5-6 ASSPTGSRADTEAF
14 TRBV12-3/TRBV12-4 ASSRGQGANTGELF
13 TRBV11-2 TSSSRATGDDEAF
11 TRBV13 TSSFLRDGELF
13 TRBV20-1 SARDSRVSSYEQY
9 TRBV5-6 ASRRVGERY
12 TRBV20-1 SARVPWDVYEQY
13 TRBV15 ATSRETIGGNTIY
10 TRBV11-2 ASSDRGYGYS
11 TRBV12-3/TRBV12-4 PSSSWDQETQY
15 TRBV5-4 ASSAGLAVGQQETQY
13 TRBV6-5 ASSYSQGANYGHT
15 TRBV11-2 ATSLVTSGQGGETQY
13 TRBV20-1 SGSYGEIVSQPQH
14 TRBV4-2 ANSQEAESSYNEQF
13 TRBV6-6 ASALLAPPGSPLH
12 TRBV6-5 ASRTGDRGYAHT
9 TRBV28 ANTTVNEQY
12 TRBV5-1 ASSLGEAGNTIY
12 TRBV6-2/TRBV6-3 ASRYGQGDRPQH
15 TRBV6-5 TSSNRAGGTSTDTQY
11 TRBV13 ASGPHQRAEQY
10 TRBV29-1 SGGTNTGELF